One and the same sample provided the 20 T cell receptor beta chains below, sequenced in a study of T cell repertoires in cytomegalovirus infection. Using its own MiXCR run on the reads, TCRdb lists one record per CDR3 protein. The data show about 140,000 distinct CDR3 sequences, roughly 6% seen once. Sequencing input: PBMCs. Source of these receptors: a human donor in good health (CMV status not recorded). Some clones in this sample may be carry-over from other donors' samples.

This clonotype has a count of ten or more. This rearrangement joins TRBV6-1 to TRBJ1-1, with TRBD1 as a possible D gene (6 bases). Deletions cut 2 bases from V and 7 bases from J, with 17 bases between. Germline-derived CDR1 and CDR2 are MNHNS and SASEGT. The CDR3 is made up of 15 amino acids. This CDR3 reads CASSEKGQRLNEAFF. CDR3 DNA: TGTGCCAGCAGTGAAAAAGGACAGCGGCTCAATGAAGCTTTCTTT.

This clonotype was counted at least ten times. The chain employs TRBV7-2 and TRBJ1-1; 7 bases line up with TRBD1. J was trimmed by 1 base and V by 6 bases; bases with no gene match: 8. CDR1 SGHTA and CDR2 FQGNSA come from the germline V gene. This CDR3 is built from 15 residues. The CDR3: CASRPPRTGNTEAFF. The CDR3 coding sequence is TGTGCCAGCAGGCCACCAAGGACAGGGAACACTGAAGCTTTCTTT. Full variable domain (missing parts from reference TRBV7-2 and TRBJ1-1): GAGVSQSPSNKVTEKGKDVELRCDPISGHTALYWYRQSLGQGLEFLIYFQGNSAPDKSGLPSDRFSAERTGGSVSTLTIQRTQQEDSAVYLCASRPPRTGNTEAFFGQGTRLTVV.

This clonotype was recorded many times. The rearrangement joins TRBV28 to TRBJ1-1, with D tentatively TRBD1 (5 bases). V lost 3 bases to trimming and J lost 4 bases, with 18 bases between them. CDR3 length: 16 amino acids. CDR1 is MDHEN and CDR2 is SYDVKM in the germline V gene. Here the CDR3 DNA reads TGTGCCAGCAGTTTCCCTACGGGTGGAGGGGCCACTGAAGCTTTCTTT. This sequence encodes CASSFPTGGGATEAFF.

Many counts were recorded for this clonotype. V gene TRBV7-8 combines with J gene TRBJ2-1, with 12 positions matching TRBD2. CDR3 length equals 16 residues. CDR1 is SGHVS and CDR2 is FQNEAQ in the germline V gene. The V and J ends lost 4 bases and 7 bases, in that order; junction bases with no gene match: 8. The CDR3 nucleotides read TGTGCCAGCAGCTACCTTCTAGCGGGGGGGAGGAATGAGCAGTTCTTC. This codes for CASSYLLAGGRNEQFF.

Turning to this clonotype: A much bigger clone sits one base away, suggesting this may be a read error. The V call is TRBV27, the J call TRBJ2-7, with D hard to call. Per the germline V gene, CDR1 is MNHEY and CDR2 is SMNVEV (reference sequence). CDR3 length: 15 amino acids. The CDR3 DNA follows: TGTGCCAGCAGTTACAGAGACACCGGTTCGTACGAGCAGCACTTC. Encoded protein: CASSYRDTGSYEQHF.

This clonotype was seen many times. This chain uses TRBV19 with TRBJ1-1; tentatively, D is TRBD1 (5 bases). CDR1 LNHDA and CDR2 SQIVND come from the germline V gene (reference sequence). The V end was cut by 7 bases, the J end by 7 bases, with 19 bases between. This CDR3 region has 14 residues. The CDR3 DNA reads TGTGCCAGTATTAACCCAGGGTCGAAAAGTGAAGCTTTCTTT. It specifies CASINPGSKSEAFF.

This clonotype was picked up many times. The chain employs TRBV20-1 and TRBJ2-1, with TRBD2 matching 10 bases. The CDR3 runs 15 residues. Germline CDR1 and CDR2: DFQATT and SNEGSKA (reference sequence). V lost 0 bases, J lost 7 bases, and 6 bases stayed unmatched. CDR3 nucleotides: TGCAGTGCTAGAGATCTTAGCGGGGGGATTAATGAGCAGTTCTTC. It encodes CSARDLSGGINEQFF.

There are many counts of this clonotype. CDR3 sequence (DNA): TGTGCCAGCAGCTTAGTGGTTGGGACAGGGGATGAAAAACTGTTTTTT. It encodes CASSLVVGTGDEKLFF. The genes are TRBV7-2 and TRBJ1-4, with TRBD1 matching over 10 bases. Germline trimming cut 1 base from V and 6 bases from J; bases unmatched to any gene: 5. The CDR3 is 16 residues long. Germline CDR1 and CDR2: SGHTA and FQGNSA.

As to this clonotype: One end of the junction varies from germline; a read error may be responsible. The chain joins TRBV12-5 to TRBJ2-5, with D possibly being TRBD1 or TRBD2 (5 bases each). The CDR3 runs 19 residues. In germline, CDR1 is LGHNT, CDR2 FRNRAP. CDR3 residues: CASAAGLGVGDRPQEIQYF. DNA of the CDR3: TGTGCTAGTGCTGCAGGCCTAGGGGTGGGGGACCGCCCTCAAGAGATCCAGTACTTC. The variable domain in full, with the rest retrieved from reference TRBV12-5 and TRBJ2-5, is DARVTQTPRHKVTEMGQEVTMRCQPILGHNTVFWYRQTMMQGLELLAYFRNRAPLDDSGMPKDRFSAEMPDATLATLKIQPSEPRDSAVYFCASAAGLGVGDRPQEIQYFGPGTRLLVL.

In this sample, this clonotype turned up many times. The chain joins TRBV7-2 to TRBJ2-7, with TRBD1 identical over 7 bases. The ends lost 0 bases at V and 3 bases at J; junction bases unmatched: 23. Germline assignment: CDR1 SGHTA and CDR2 FQGNSA. The CDR3 runs to 21 residues. The CDR3 region has the DNA TGTGCCAGCAGCTTAGCGCCCTCCCGGACAGGTGGAGCAAAACCTTTCTACGAGCAGTACTTC. Amino acids: CASSLAPSRTGGAKPFYEQYF.

This clonotype was seen many times. The rearrangement links TRBV28 to TRBJ1-5, with D perhaps matching TRBD1 (5 bases). Per germline, CDR1 MDHEN and CDR2 SYDVKM. The CDR3 length is 14 residues. Trimming removed 5 bases at V and 2 bases at J, with 10 bases between. The DNA of the CDR3 is TGTGCCAGCAGTCCACAGGTTGGCAATCAGCCCCAGCATTTT. It is translated as CASSPQVGNQPQHF.

This clonotype was counted many times. V and J are TRBV7-2 and TRBJ2-3; 7 bases map to TRBD2. The V segment lost 1 base and the J segment 2 bases; nucleotides outside the gene matches: 6. The CDR3 is 16 amino acids. The V gene's germline CDR1 is SGHTA and CDR2 FQGNSA. The CDR3 sequence is CASSLGPAGNTDTQYF. CDR3 bases: TGTGCCAGCAGCTTAGGTCCAGCGGGGAACACAGATACGCAGTATTTT.

This clonotype was seen more than once but under ten times. The chain links TRBV28 to TRBJ1-6; D is uncertain. From germline, CDR1 is MDHEN and CDR2 SYDVKM. This CDR3 contains 13 residues. V shed 10 bases and J shed 7 bases, with 14 bases lying between them. CDR3 sequence: CANGLSYNSPLHF. In DNA form, the CDR3 reads TGTGCCAACGGGCTCAGTTACAATTCACCCCTCCACTTT.

This clonotype was seen at least ten times. The chain recombines TRBV7-2 with TRBJ1-2, with TRBD1 matching 7 bases. Germline V lookup: CDR1 SGHTA, CDR2 FQGNSA. This CDR3 is built from 14 residues. Unmatched junction bases numbered 9, after V lost 7 bases and J lost 4 bases. CDR3 residues: CASTPNKGAYGYTF. CDR3 bases: TGTGCCAGCACCCCGAACAAGGGGGCCTATGGCTACACCTTC.

This clonotype occurred many times. CDR3 region: CASSLDGRALPGELFF. The CDR3 nucleotides are TGTGCCAGCAGCTTAGATGGCAGGGCCCTCCCCGGGGAGCTGTTTTTT. V and J are TRBV7-2 and TRBJ2-2, with a tentative D call TRBD1 (5 bases). The germline V gene has CDR1 SGHTA and CDR2 FQGNSA. The V and J ends lost 1 base and 6 bases respectively, with 15 bases between them. This CDR3 spans 16 amino acids.

This clonotype was recorded at least ten times. The genes are TRBV7-2 and TRBJ2-3; 10 nucleotides match TRBD2. This CDR3 region has 16 residues. Germline V gives CDR1 SGHTA, CDR2 FQGNSA. V dropped 4 bases and J dropped 1; count of bases not matched to a gene: 5. CDR3 region: CASSSNLAGGTDTQYF. As DNA, the CDR3 is TGTGCCAGCAGCTCGAACCTAGCGGGGGGCACAGATACGCAGTATTTT.

V gene TRBV5-1 combines with J gene TRBJ2-2; 10 positions match TRBD1. The CDR3 has 16 amino acids. V trimming: 3 bases; J trimming: 5 bases; junction bases outside the gene matches: 7. The germline V gene has CDR1 SGHRS and CDR2 YFSETQ. In nucleotides, the CDR3 is TGCGCCAGCAGCTCTACGACAGGGGGCTATACCGGGGAGCTGTTTTTT. Amino acid sequence: CASSSTTGGYTGELFF.

This clonotype appeared many times. The chain uses TRBV7-8 and TRBJ1-3; the match to TRBD1 covers 7 bases. CDR1 is SGHVS and CDR2 is FQNEAQ in the germline V gene. The CDR3 totals 16 residues. V lost 4 bases and J lost 2; bases outside the gene matches: 8. In DNA, the CDR3 is TGTGCCAGCAGCTATATTACCGGGACAGCTGGAAACACCATATATTTT. Protein: CASSYITGTAGNTIYF.

The chain recombines TRBV12-3 or TRBV12-4 with TRBJ1-1; TRBD1 matches 8 bases. The CDR3 has 18 amino acids. V lost 5 bases to trimming and J lost 0 bases; unmatched junction nucleotides: 14. CDR3 region: CASSPRQGFSLMNTEAFF. CDR3 nucleotides: TGTGCCAGCAGTCCTCGACAGGGGTTCTCTCTTATGAACACTGAAGCTTTCTTT.

In its sample, this clonotype was seen many times. The chain employs TRBV20-1 and TRBJ2-7, with D perhaps given as TRBD1 or TRBD2 (7 bases each). Trimming removed 2 bases from V and 1 base from J, with 9 bases in between. The CDR3 runs 13 residues. Germline-derived CDR1 and CDR2 are DFQATT and SNEGSKA (reference sequence). CDR3 coding DNA: TGCAGTGCTAGACAGGGGGGGTCCTACGAGCAGTACTTC. It codes for CSARQGGSYEQYF.